The sequence of this TCR beta chain was determined in a study of graft-versus-host responses after intestinal transplantation. The CDR3 is 15 amino acids. Germline loops: CDR1 MNHEY, CDR2 SMNVEV (reference sequence). The V segment lost 6 bases and the J segment 4 bases; nucleotides outside the gene matches: 8. Study-level results: Allografts carried high graft-versus-host to host-versus-graft clonal ratios in patients having graft-donor T cell macrochimerism.

This table comes from immunoSEQ multiplex PCR, and its TCRdb copy is limited to in-frame clones, with some not included. The sample has 100,000 to 120,000 clones, around 93% seen once. This clone showed up just once. No antigen is known for it. The rearrangement links TRBV27 to TRBJ2-2; 7 positions agree with TRBD2. Here the sequenced sample was unstimulated CD8+ T cells sorted from spleen or lymph node cells, taken before intestinal transplant. This sequence originates from a human donor who received an intestinal transplant. The chain's CDR3 is CASSMGREGTGELFF. The CDR3 bases are TGTGCCAGCAGCATGGGCAGGGAGGGCACCGGGGAGCTGTTTTTT.